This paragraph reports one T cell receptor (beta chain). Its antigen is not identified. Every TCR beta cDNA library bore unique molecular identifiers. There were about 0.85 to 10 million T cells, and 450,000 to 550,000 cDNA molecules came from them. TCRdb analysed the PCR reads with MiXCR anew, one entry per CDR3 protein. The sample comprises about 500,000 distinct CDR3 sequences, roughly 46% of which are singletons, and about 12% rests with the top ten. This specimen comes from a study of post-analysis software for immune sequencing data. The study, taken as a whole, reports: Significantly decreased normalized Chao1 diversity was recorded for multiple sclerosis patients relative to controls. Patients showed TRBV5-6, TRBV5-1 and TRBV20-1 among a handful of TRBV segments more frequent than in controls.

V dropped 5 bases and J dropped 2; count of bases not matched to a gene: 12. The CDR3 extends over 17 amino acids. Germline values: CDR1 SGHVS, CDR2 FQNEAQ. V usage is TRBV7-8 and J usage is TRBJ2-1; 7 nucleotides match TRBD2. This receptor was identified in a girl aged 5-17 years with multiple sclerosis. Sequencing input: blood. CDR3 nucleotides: TGTGCCAGCAGCACTGGGGTGATGGCGGGAGCCTACAATGAGCAGTTCTTC. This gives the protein CASSTGVMAGAYNEQFF. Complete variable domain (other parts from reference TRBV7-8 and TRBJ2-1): GAGVSQSPRYKVAKRGQDVALRCDPISGHVSLFWYQQALGQGPEFLTYFQNEAQLDKSGLPSDRFFAERPEGSVSTLKIQRTQQEDSAVYLCASSTGVMAGAYNEQFFGPGTRLTVL.